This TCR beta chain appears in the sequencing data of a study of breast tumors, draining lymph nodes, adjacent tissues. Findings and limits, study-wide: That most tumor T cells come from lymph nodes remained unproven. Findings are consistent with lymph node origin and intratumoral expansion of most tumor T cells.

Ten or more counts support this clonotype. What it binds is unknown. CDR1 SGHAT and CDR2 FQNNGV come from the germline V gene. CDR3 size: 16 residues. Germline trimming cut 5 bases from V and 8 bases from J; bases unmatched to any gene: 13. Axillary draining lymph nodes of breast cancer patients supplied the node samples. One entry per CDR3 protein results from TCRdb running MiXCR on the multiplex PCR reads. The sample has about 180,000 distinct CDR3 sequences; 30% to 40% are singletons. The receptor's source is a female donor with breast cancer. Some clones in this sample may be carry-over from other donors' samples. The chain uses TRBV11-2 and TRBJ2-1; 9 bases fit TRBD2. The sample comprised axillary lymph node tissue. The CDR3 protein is CASSLSGREGHDEQFF. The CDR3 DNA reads TGTGCCAGCAGCCTCTCCGGGCGGGAGGGCCATGATGAGCAGTTCTTC.